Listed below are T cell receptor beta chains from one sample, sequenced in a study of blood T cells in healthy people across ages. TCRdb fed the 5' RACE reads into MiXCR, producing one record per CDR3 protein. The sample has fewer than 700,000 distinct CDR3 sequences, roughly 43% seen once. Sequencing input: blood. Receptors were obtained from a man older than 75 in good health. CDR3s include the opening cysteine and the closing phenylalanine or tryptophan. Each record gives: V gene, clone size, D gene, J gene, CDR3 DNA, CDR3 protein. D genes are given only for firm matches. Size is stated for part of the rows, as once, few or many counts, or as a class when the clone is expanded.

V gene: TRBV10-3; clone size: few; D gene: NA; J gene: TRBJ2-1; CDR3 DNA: TGTGCCATCAGATACGGGGCCTATGAGCAGTTCTTC; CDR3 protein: CAIRYGAYEQFF
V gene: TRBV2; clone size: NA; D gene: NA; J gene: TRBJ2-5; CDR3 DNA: TGTGCCAGCAACCTCGGGGATACGGAGACCCAGTACTTC; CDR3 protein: CASNLGDTETQYF
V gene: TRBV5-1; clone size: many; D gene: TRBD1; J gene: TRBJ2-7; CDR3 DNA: TGCGCCAGCAGCCGCGGACAGGCTTACGAGCAGTACTTC; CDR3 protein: CASSRGQAYEQYF
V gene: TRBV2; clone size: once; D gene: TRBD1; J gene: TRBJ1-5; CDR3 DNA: TGTGCCAGTCACCCGGGACAGGGGCATCAGCCCCAGCATTTT; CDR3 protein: CASHPGQGHQPQHF
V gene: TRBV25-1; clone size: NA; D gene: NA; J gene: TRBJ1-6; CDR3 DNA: TGTGCCAGCAGTGAATTAGGCATCGGAAATTCACCCCTCCACTTT; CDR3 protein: CASSELGIGNSPLHF
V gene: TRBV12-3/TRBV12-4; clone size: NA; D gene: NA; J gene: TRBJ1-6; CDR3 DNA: TGTGCCAGCAGTGCCTGGGGCAATAATTCACCCCTCCACTTT; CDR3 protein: CASSAWGNNSPLHF
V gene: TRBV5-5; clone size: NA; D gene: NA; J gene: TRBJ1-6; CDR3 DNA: TGTGCCAGCAGCTCCGATTCTAATTCACCCCTCCACTTT; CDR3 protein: CASSSDSNSPLHF
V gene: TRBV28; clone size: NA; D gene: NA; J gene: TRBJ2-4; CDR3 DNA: TGTGCCAGCAGTCAACCGGGACAGACTAGCGAGATAGCCAAAAACATTCAGTACTTC; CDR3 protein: CASSQPGQTSEIAKNIQYF
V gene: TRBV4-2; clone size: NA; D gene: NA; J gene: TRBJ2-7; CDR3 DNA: TGTGCCAGCAGCCAAGGAGGGACGGGGTACGAGCAGTACTTC; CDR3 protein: CASSQGGTGYEQYF
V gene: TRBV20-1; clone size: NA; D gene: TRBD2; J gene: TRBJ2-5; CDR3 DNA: TGCAGTGCTAGAGTGACTAGCGGGAGTGATGAGACCCAGTACTTC; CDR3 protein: CSARVTSGSDETQYF
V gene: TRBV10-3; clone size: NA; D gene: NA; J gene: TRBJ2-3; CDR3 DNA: TGTGCCATCACCGGCACAGATACGCAGTATTTT; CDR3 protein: CAITGTDTQYF
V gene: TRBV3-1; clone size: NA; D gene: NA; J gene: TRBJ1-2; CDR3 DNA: TGTGCCAGCAGCCAGTGGACAGTTTTGGGGCTAGCTAACTATGGCTACACCTTC; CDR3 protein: CASSQWTVLGLANYGYTF
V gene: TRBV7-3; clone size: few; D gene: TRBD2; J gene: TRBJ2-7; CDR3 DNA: TGTGCCAGCAGCTTTTCCGGGCGGGGGGCCGAGCAGTACTTC; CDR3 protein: CASSFSGRGAEQYF
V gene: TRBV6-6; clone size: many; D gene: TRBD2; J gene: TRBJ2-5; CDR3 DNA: TGTGCCAGCAGTTACGGGACTAGCGGGAGGAGAGAGGAGACCCAGTACTTC; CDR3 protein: CASSYGTSGRREETQYF
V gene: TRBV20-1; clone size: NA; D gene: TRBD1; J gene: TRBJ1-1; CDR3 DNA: TGCAGTACCCCGGGACAGGGGAACACTGAAGCTTTCTTT; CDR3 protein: CSTPGQGNTEAFF
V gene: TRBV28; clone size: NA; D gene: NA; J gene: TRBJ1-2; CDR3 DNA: TGTGCCAGCAAAGTGGGAAGGGGGGCCGACAGTGGCTACACCTTC; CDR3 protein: CASKVGRGADSGYTF
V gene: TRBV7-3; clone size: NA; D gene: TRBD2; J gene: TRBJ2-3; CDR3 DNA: TGTGCCAGCAGCCTCCGTGGGACTAGCGGGAGGGCCCTCGATACGCAGTATTTT; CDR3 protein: CASSLRGTSGRALDTQYF
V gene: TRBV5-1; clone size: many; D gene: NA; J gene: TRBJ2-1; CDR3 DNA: TGCGCCAGCAGCTTGCAGGGGTACAATGAGCAGTTCTTC; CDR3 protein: CASSLQGYNEQFF
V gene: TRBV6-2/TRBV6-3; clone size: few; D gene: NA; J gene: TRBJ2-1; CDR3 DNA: TGTGCCAGCAGTCGGAATCAAGCGGGCTCCTACAATGAGCAGTTCTTC; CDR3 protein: CASSRNQAGSYNEQFF
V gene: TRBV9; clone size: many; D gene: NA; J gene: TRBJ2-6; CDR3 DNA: TGTGCCAGCAGCGTAGACCCTGGGGCCAACGTCCTGACTTTC; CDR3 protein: CASSVDPGANVLTF
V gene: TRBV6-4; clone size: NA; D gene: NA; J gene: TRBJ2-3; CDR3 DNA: TGTGCCAGCAGTGACGGTGCTGGCACGCAGTATTTT; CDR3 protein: CASSDGAGTQYF
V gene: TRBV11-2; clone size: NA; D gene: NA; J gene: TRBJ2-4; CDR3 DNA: TGTGCCAGCAGCTTAGGCAGGGTTGGGTACATTCAGTACTTC; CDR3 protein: CASSLGRVGYIQYF
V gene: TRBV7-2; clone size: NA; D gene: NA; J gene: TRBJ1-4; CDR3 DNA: TGTGCCAGCAGCTTAAAGACCGGGGGAGGTGAAAAACTGTTTTTT; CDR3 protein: CASSLKTGGGEKLFF
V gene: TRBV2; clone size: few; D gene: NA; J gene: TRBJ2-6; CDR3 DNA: TGTGCCAGCAGTACACAGAGCTCTGGGGCCAACGTCCTGACTTTC; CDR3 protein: CASSTQSSGANVLTF
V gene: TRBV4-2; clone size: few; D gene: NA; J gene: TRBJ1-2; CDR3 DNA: TGTGCCAGCAGCCAAGATGTCCAGGGCTCCTATGGCTACACCTTC; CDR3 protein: CASSQDVQGSYGYTF
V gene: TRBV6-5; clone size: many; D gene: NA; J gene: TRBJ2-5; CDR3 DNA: TGTGCCAGCCAAGACCTAGCTTCTGAGACCCAGTACTTC; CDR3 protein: CASQDLASETQYF
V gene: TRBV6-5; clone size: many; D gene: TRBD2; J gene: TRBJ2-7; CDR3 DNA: TGTGCCAGCAGTTACTCGGTTTCCGCGGGAGGACACTCCTACGAGCAGTACTTC; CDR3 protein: CASSYSVSAGGHSYEQYF
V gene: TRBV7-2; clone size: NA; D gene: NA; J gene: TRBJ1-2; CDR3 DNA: TGTGCCAGCAGCTTAGAAGGTTCCCCCTATGGCTACACCTTC; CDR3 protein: CASSLEGSPYGYTF
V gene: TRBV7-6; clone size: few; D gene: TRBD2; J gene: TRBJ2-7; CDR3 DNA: TGTGCCAGCAGCTCCCCCAGCGGGGGGGGCTACGAGCAGTACTTC; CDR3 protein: CASSSPSGGGYEQYF
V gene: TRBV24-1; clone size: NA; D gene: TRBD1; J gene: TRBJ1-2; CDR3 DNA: TGTGCCACCAGTGCCCCGGACAGGGGAAACTATGGCTACACCTTC; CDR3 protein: CATSAPDRGNYGYTF
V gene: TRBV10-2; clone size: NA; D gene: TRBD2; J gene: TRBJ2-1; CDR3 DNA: TGCGCCAGCAGAGATAGCGGGAGTGCACACGATGAGCAGTTCTTC; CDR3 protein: CASRDSGSAHDEQFF
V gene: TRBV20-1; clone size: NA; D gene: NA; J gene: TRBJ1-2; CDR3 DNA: TGCAGTGCTAGTTACAGAAACTATGGCTACACCTTC; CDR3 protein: CSASYRNYGYTF
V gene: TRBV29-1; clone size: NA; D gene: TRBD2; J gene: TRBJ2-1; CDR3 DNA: TGCAGCGTGTGCGTAGCGGGATACAATGAGCAGTTCTTC; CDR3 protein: CSVCVAGYNEQFF
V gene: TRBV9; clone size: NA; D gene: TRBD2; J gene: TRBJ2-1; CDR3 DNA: TGTGCCAGCAGCGTAGCGGCGGGAGTAGTCAATGAGCAGTTCTTC; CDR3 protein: CASSVAAGVVNEQFF
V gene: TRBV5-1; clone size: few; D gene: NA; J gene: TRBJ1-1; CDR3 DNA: TGCGCCAGCAGCCCTGGTGGGGGGGCCGGCCCTGAAGCTTTCTTT; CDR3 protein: CASSPGGGAGPEAFF
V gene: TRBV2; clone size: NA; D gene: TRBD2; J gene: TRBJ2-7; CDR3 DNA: TGTGCCAGCAGTGTCTCGGCGGGAGGGCCCTACGAGCAGTACTTC; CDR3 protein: CASSVSAGGPYEQYF
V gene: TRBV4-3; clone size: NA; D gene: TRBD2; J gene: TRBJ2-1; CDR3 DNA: TGCGCCAGCAGCCAAGCCAGAGATAGCGGGAGGGAGCAGTTCTTC; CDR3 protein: CASSQARDSGREQFF
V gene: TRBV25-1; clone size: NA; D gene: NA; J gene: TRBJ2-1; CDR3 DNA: TGTGCCAGCAGTGAAGGGGGGCTAAATGAGCAGTTCTTC; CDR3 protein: CASSEGGLNEQFF
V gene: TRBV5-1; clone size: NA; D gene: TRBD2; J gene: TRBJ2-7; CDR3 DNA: TGCGCCAGCAGCGGAACACTAGCGGGGGGGCTTGGCGAGCAGTACTTC; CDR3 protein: CASSGTLAGGLGEQYF
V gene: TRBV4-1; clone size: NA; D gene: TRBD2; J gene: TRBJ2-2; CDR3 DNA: TGCGCCAGCAGCCGGGGACTAGCGGGGCCCACCGGGGAGCTGTTTTTT; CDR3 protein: CASSRGLAGPTGELFF
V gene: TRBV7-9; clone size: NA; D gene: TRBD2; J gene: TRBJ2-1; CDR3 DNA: TGTGCCAGCAGCTTATTGCGCGGGAGGGTGGATGAGCAGTTCTTC; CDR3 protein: CASSLLRGRVDEQFF
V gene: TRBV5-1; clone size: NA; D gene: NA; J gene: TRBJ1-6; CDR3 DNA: TGCGCCAGCAGCGCGGACGGAACTAATTCACCCCTCCACTTT; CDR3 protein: CASSADGTNSPLHF
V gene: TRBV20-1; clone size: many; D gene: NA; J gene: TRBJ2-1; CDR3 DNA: TGCAGTGCCCCGGGAGCAGGAGCCTACAATGAGCAGTTCTTC; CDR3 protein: CSAPGAGAYNEQFF
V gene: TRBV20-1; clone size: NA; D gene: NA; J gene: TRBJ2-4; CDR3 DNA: TGCAGTGCTAGAGATCCAGCTTGGCCTAACATTCAGTACTTC; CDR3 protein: CSARDPAWPNIQYF
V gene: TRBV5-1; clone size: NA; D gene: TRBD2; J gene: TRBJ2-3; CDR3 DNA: TGCGCCAGCAGCTCGACTAGCGGGGGACGGTCAGATACGCAGTATTTT; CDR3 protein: CASSSTSGGRSDTQYF
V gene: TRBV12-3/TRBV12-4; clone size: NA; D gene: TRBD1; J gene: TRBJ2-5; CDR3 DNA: TGTGCCAGCAGGATGACAGGGGAAGAGACCCAGTACTTC; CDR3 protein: CASRMTGEETQYF
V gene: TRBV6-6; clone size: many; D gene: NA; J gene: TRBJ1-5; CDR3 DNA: TGTGCCAGCAGTTACTCCGAAAGGGGCCCCGATCAGCCCCAGCATTTT; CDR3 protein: CASSYSERGPDQPQHF
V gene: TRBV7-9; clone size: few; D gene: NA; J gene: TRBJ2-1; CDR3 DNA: TGTGCCAGCAGCTTTAACAGGGAGCGGTTCTTC; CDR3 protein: CASSFNRERFF
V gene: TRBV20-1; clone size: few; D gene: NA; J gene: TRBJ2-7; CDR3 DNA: TGCAGTGCTAACTACGAGCAGTACTTC; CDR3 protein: CSANYEQYF
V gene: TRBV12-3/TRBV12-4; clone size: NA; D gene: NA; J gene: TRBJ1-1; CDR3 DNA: TGTGCCAGCAAACCGACGGGATTGGGGGGAGCTTTCTTT; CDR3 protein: CASKPTGLGGAFF
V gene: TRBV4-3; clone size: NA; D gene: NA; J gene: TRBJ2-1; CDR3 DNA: TGCGCCAGCAGCCACACAGGTCTAGCATCTGGCAATGAGCAGTTCTTC; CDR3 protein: CASSHTGLASGNEQFF
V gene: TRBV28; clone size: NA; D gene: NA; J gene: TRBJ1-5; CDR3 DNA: TGTGCCACACAACCACAGAGCAATCAGCCCCAGCATTTT; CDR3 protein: CATQPQSNQPQHF
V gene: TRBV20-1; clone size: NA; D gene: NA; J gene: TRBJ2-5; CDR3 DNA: TGCAGTGCTTTGTCCCATAAACAAGAGACCCAGTACTTC; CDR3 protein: CSALSHKQETQYF
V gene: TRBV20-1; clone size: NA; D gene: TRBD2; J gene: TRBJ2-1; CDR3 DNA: TGCAGTGTTGGGAATTGGACTAGCGGGAGGGGTAATGAGCAGTTCTTC; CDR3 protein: CSVGNWTSGRGNEQFF